Below are 19 T cell receptor beta chains sequenced from a single sample in a study of multiple sclerosis patients with progressive multifocal leukoencephalopathy. Assay used: immunoSEQ multiplex PCR; TCRdb lists only in-frame clones, some missing. This table has 25,000 to 35,000 clones, approximately 92% appearing once. This sample's time point: before natalizumab initiation. Material for sequencing was PBMCs. The receptors come from a man aged 25-40 years with multiple sclerosis.

This clone was seen just once. The gene calls are TRBV4-2 and TRBJ2-5, with 7 bases aligning to TRBD1. The CDR3 is made up of 17 amino acids. V lost 1 base and J lost 1; bases outside the gene matches: 9. Germline assignment: CDR1 LGHNA and CDR2 YNFKEQ. The CDR3 bases are TGTGCCAGCAGCCAAGTTAGCGCAGGGGGTGTCCAAGAGACCCAGTACTTC. This encodes CASSQVSAGGVQETQYF.

This clone was detected a few times. V gene TRBV7-9 combines with J gene TRBJ2-4; perhaps D is TRBD1 or TRBD2 (6 bases each). V lost 0 bases and J 7 bases, leaving 13 bases between the germline ends. The CDR3 is 15 residues long. Germline-derived CDR1 and CDR2 are SEHNR and FQNEAQ (reference sequence). The DNA for the CDR3 is TGTGCCAGCAGCTTAGCTTCAGGGGCGGGGAACATTCAGTACTTC. Amino acid sequence: CASSLASGAGNIQYF.

The chain couples TRBV28 to TRBJ1-2; D ambiguous. The CDR3 sequence is 14 residues long. CDR1 MDHEN and CDR2 SYDVKM come from the germline V gene. V lost 7 bases and J 7 bases, leaving 19 bases between the germline ends. The CDR3 protein is CASMVANSRSGYTF. CDR3 bases: TGTGCCAGCATGGTGGCCAACAGTCGTAGTGGCTACACCTTC.

This clone was found once. This sequence joins TRBV29-1 and TRBJ2-3; D possibly corresponds to TRBD2 (5 bases). Trimming took off 7 bases at V and 0 bases at J, with 14 bases between the two ends. CDR1 SQVTM and CDR2 ANQGSEA come from the germline V gene. This CDR3 has 14 amino acids. The CDR3, as DNA: TGCAGCGGCCGCGGGCTTTCTAGCACAGATACGCAGTATTTT. Its translation: CSGRGLSSTDTQYF.

The chain recombines TRBV23-1 with TRBJ1-1; 7 nucleotides line up with TRBD1. TRBV23-1 is filed as an ORF, its function uncertain. Trimming took 2 bases from V and 1 from J; bases not matched to a gene: 4. The CDR3 is made up of 15 amino acids. CDR3 DNA sequence: TGCGCCAGCAGTCAAAAAGACAGGGAGAACACTGAAGCTTTCTTT. Protein: CASSQKDRENTEAFF.

This rearrangement joins TRBV19 to TRBJ2-5; 10 nucleotides match TRBD2. Germline CDR1 is LNHDA and CDR2 is SQIVND (reference sequence). Trimming at V came to 9 bases and at J to 7 bases, leaving 11 bases not matched to a gene. The CDR3 is made up of 14 amino acids. The CDR3 is CARISGRGGLTQYF. CDR3 coding DNA: TGTGCCAGAATAAGCGGGAGGGGGGGGTTGACCCAGTACTTC. The full variable domain, in which reference TRBV19 and TRBJ2-5 provide the parts outside the CDR3, is DGGITQSPKYLFRKEGQNVTLSCEQNLNHDAMYWYRQDPGQGLRLIYYSQIVNDFQKGDIAEGYSVSREKKESFPLTVTSAQKNPTAFYLCARISGRGGLTQYFGPGTRLLVL.

CDR3 nucleotide sequence: TGCGCCAGCAGCCAAGGGCCTCCAGGCTCTGGAAACACCATATATTTT. As protein: CASSQGPPGSGNTIYF. The chain carries TRBV4-1 and TRBJ1-3; the D is unclear. V lost 1 base and J lost 0, with 10 bases in between. Germline V gene data show CDR1 as MGHRA and CDR2 as YSYEKL. The CDR3 totals 16 residues.

The V and J genes are TRBV19 and TRBJ1-2, with TRBD1 matching over 7 bases. Germline V gene lookup returns CDR1 LNHDA and CDR2 SQIVND (reference sequence). J gave up 4 bases and V 10 bases, and 6 bases lay outside the gene matches. The CDR3 runs 12 residues. The CDR3, as DNA: TGTGCCACCAGACAGGGATCCTATGGCTACACCTTC. It translates to CATRQGSYGYTF. Looking up the rest from reference TRBV19 and TRBJ1-2 gives the full variable domain: DGGITQSPKYLFRKEGQNVTLSCEQNLNHDAMYWYRQDPGQGLRLIYYSQIVNDFQKGDIAEGYSVSREKKESFPLTVTSAQKNPTAFYLCATRQGSYGYTFGSGTRLTVV.

The chain links TRBV18 to TRBJ2-1; no clear D gene. Trimming pared 3 bases from V and 2 bases from J, leaving 11 bases between. The CDR3 spans 15 residues. Germline CDR1 and CDR2: KGHSH and LQKENI. The CDR3 sequence: CASSPFSTTYNEQFF. Written as DNA, the CDR3 is TGTGCCAGCTCACCTTTCAGCACGACCTACAATGAGCAGTTCTTC.

This clone appeared a few times. CDR3 in DNA: TGTGCCAGCAGCTTAGGGATGAACACTGAAGCTTTCTTT. Protein product: CASSLGMNTEAFF. The gene calls are TRBV11-2 and TRBJ1-1, with D hard to call. Germline loops: CDR1 SGHAT, CDR2 FQNNGV. The V and J ends lost 1 base and 0 bases respectively, with 3 bases between them. The CDR3 extends over 13 amino acids.

The chain employs TRBV15 and TRBJ2-7, with 10 bases fitting TRBD2. The CDR3 covers 17 residues. With V trimmed by 3 bases and J by 6 bases, 14 bases remained unmatched. The germline V gene has CDR1 LNHNV and CDR2 YYDKDF (reference sequence). The CDR3 is CATSRVSGLAGASEQYF. The CDR3, as DNA: TGTGCCACCAGCAGGGTCTCAGGGCTAGCGGGAGCCTCCGAGCAGTACTTC.

This clone was seen just once. The rearrangement links TRBV7-9 to TRBJ2-7, with TRBD1 matching 10 bases. This CDR3 region has 15 residues. The germline CDR1 and CDR2 sequences are SEHNR and FQNEAQ (reference sequence). V dropped 5 bases and J dropped 9; count of bases not matched to a gene: 13. Here the CDR3 DNA reads TGTGCCAGCAGCATTCCCGGGACAGGGGTTTATTTGCAGTACTTC. Protein sequence: CASSIPGTGVYLQYF.

The V gene is TRBV19, the J gene TRBJ1-1; D possibly corresponds to TRBD1 (5 bases). CDR3 length: 14 amino acids. Germline assignment: CDR1 LNHDA and CDR2 SQIVND (reference sequence). V lost 7 bases, J lost 2 bases, and 14 bases lay in between. CDR3 loop: CASTQVGGNTEAFF. DNA of the CDR3: TGTGCCAGTACACAGGTGGGGGGTAACACTGAAGCTTTCTTT.

The chain has TRBV7-2 and TRBJ1-1; 7 positions agree with TRBD1. The germline CDR1 and CDR2 sequences are SGHTA and FQGNSA. Losses at the gene ends were 5 bases for V and 5 bases for J; bases not matched to a gene: 11. This CDR3 comprises 15 residues. The CDR3 is CASSPRKGAWTEAFF. In DNA form, the CDR3 reads TGTGCCAGCAGCCCGAGAAAGGGGGCATGGACTGAAGCTTTCTTT.

The chain combines TRBV19 with TRBJ2-2; D ambiguous. The CDR3 contains 14 residues. V was clipped by 3 bases and J by 0 bases, with 5 bases between them. Germline CDR1 and CDR2: LNHDA and SQIVND (reference sequence). CDR3 residues: CASSIPANTGELFF. DNA of the CDR3: TGTGCCAGTAGTATTCCCGCGAACACCGGGGAGCTGTTTTTT.

The chain has TRBV10-3 and TRBJ2-1; TRBD2 aligns across 8 bases. Germline V gene sequence: CDR1 ENHRY, CDR2 SYGVKD. V was clipped by 4 bases and J by 3 bases; unmatched bases: 8. CDR3 length: 16 residues. The CDR3 sequence is CAISAPGRVVYNEQFF. The CDR3 DNA is TGTGCCATCAGTGCCCCCGGGAGGGTTGTCTACAATGAGCAGTTCTTC.

The genes are TRBV5-1 and TRBJ2-2; 10 bases map to TRBD1. The V segment lost 4 bases and the J segment 4 bases; nucleotides outside the gene matches: 7. Germline loops: CDR1 SGHRS, CDR2 YFSETQ. The CDR3 is 16 amino acids. The chain's CDR3 is CASSLGTGVATGELFF. As DNA, the CDR3 is TGCGCCAGCAGCCTGGGGACAGGGGTGGCCACCGGGGAGCTGTTTTTT.

V gene TRBV25-1 combines with J gene TRBJ1-1; D is undetermined. The V gene lost 8 bases and the J gene lost 1 base, with 11 bases spanning the gap. The CDR3 covers 13 residues. Germline CDR1 reads MGHDK; CDR2 reads SYGVNS. CDR3 in amino acids: CASRALSNTEAFF. The CDR3 DNA reads TGTGCCAGCCGAGCCTTATCGAACACTGAAGCTTTCTTT.

J is TRBJ2-1 and V is TRBV7-8, with a possible D match to TRBD1 (6 bases). The CDR3 is 13 residues long. From germline, CDR1 is SGHVS and CDR2 FQNEAQ. Trimming removed 5 bases at V and 4 bases at J, with 9 bases between. The CDR3 sequence: CASSVRGYNEQFF. For the CDR3, the DNA is TGTGCCAGCAGCGTGAGGGGGTACAATGAGCAGTTCTTC.